The clone carrying this TCR beta chain occurred a few times. The antigen is not known. This sample was taken from a study of T-cell reconstitution after alpha-beta-depleted transplantation in children. Unique molecular identifiers tagged the TCRbeta library. Each CDR3 protein is one row after TCRdb ran MiXCR on the PCR reads. The profile shows about 980,000 distinct CDR3 sequences, roughly 31% of them singletons. This CDR3 spans 14 amino acids. After removal of 4 bases from V and 5 bases from J, the junction contained 5 bases not matched to a gene. CDR1 and CDR2 (germline): ENHRY, SYGVKD. The study, taken as a whole, reports: Two months or so post-transplant, alpha-beta T cells reportedly derived from several hundred expanded graft clones. Once a year had passed after transplant, T-cell counts and diversity came mostly from newly produced T cells.

The sequencing used PBMCs, mostly from graft donor cells, collected 360 days after TCRalphabeta/CD19-depleted stem cell transplant. V gene TRBV10-3 combines with J gene TRBJ2-5; 9 bases agree with TRBD1. The receptor's source is a boy under two years old who had a stem cell transplant for SCID, so the T cells may come from the graft donor. CDR3 sequence: CAISVQGAGETQYF. The CDR3 DNA reads TGTGCCATCAGTGTACAGGGGGCGGGTGAGACCCAGTACTTC.